This T cell receptor (beta chain) was observed in a study of T cells after yellow fever vaccination. Findings and caveats of the study: Reappearance after the booster was observed for most primary-vaccination clones (roughly 97% CD4, roughly 90% CD8).

Germline trimming cut 4 bases from V and 2 bases from J; bases unmatched to any gene: 2. This CDR3 is built from 15 residues. One entry per CDR3 protein, called by TCRdb with MiXCR from the 5' RACE reads. The sample has approximately 300,000 distinct CDR3 sequences, roughly 9.4% seen once; the top ten hold under 20%. This clonotype was seen at least ten times. Its matching antigen is unknown. This TCR was recovered from a man aged 18-30 years who received the YFV17D yellow fever vaccine. The chain links TRBV12-3 or TRBV12-4 to TRBJ2-5; 12 bases are a match to TRBD2. The material was PBMCs, obtained on the day of the first yellow fever vaccination. CDR3 amino acids: CASSSTSGGQETQYF. DNA for the CDR3: TGTGCCAGCAGTTCGACTAGCGGGGGACAAGAGACCCAGTACTTC.